This T cell receptor beta chain was sequenced in a study of monozygotic twins with inflammatory bowel disease (dated by TCRdb to between 2018 and 2021). About the investigation overall: The complete study included around 30 monozygotic twin pairs: 19 IBD-discordant Danish pairs and nine German pairs, of which four were IBD-concordant and five were IBD-discordant. The search for disease-associated traits relied mainly on comparing, within discordant pairs, IBD patients with their genetically identical healthy co-twins. Each individual had, on average, about 151 000 unique TCRalpha sequences and 181 000 unique TCRbeta sequences available for analysis. Overall study outcomes, separate from this receptor: Because patients received different immunosuppressive treatments, the repertoires may have picked up extra background noise and variability between individuals. A decrease in TCRbeta repertoire diversity, as measured by inverse Simpson index, was observed in IBD patients compared with their healthy co-twins. No single strong signal or clonotype linked to IBD turned up in the results, so the idea that one exists was not supported. No difference in repertoire similarity was observed between concordant and discordant twins, possibly owing to limited statistical power. Fewer clonotypes were shared with other individuals by IBD patients than by healthy twins, most markedly in patients showing signs of disease activity. Different T cell subtypes could not be distinguished in the analysis.

Reading the germline V gene (reference sequence) gives CDR1 DFQATT and CDR2 SNEGSKA. The CDR3, cysteine through phenylalanine, is 14 amino acids long. The DNA is not on file. From each donor, an approximately 2.3 ml peripheral blood sample was drawn into PAXgene tubes and stored at -80 degrees C. Total RNA was isolated from whole blood with the PAXgene blood miRNA kit on an automated QIAcube, without T cell sorting. Peripheral blood from monozygotic twin pairs who were concordant or discordant for inflammatory bowel disease underwent deep TCRalpha and TCRbeta repertoire profiling using unique molecular barcoding. Smoking habits were recorded for all twin pairs, and individuals were classified as current, former or never smokers. Libraries were built with 5' RACE. Preparation of each TCR library used approximately 3,200 ng of total RNA. For each sample, cDNA was synthesized in eight separate reactions using SMARTScribe reverse transcriptase. During cDNA synthesis, template switching was used to introduce unique molecular identifiers that contained a 6-nucleotide sample barcode. TCRalpha and TCRbeta cDNA was amplified in two nested PCRs of 16 and 9 cycles, and bead purification was carried out after each PCR. Before amplification, the cDNA was treated with uracil DNA-glycosylase and purified using the QIAquick PCR purification kit. The second PCR added Illumina TruSeq-compatible adapters along with sample-specific barcodes. Library quality and concentration were checked on TapeStation and Qubit, and libraries were pooled at about 4.9 ng each. Sequencing of the pooled libraries was done on an Illumina HiSeq2500 single-index Rapid Run using custom sequencing primers and 2 x 100 bp reads. Under the source paper's analysis protocol: PCR and sequencing errors were corrected by UMI-based consensus assembly using MiGEC version 1.2.6. V(D)J alignment, clonotype assembly and CDR3 extraction were performed with MiXCR version 2.1.1. Gene usage, clonotype sharing and MAIT/NKT TCR abundance were normalised by analysing the top 1000, 10 000 and 20 000 clonotypes per sample. After downsampling to 27 000 UMIs, diversity was calculated as the inverse Simpson index using the vegan R package. Paired Mann-Whitney U tests were applied to discordant twin pairs, with Benjamini-Hochberg correction for multiple testing. With the reads reprocessed by TCRdb, a single entry stands for each CDR3 protein sequence and no DNA is reported. The V and J calls reflect TCRdb's pipeline rather than the authors' work. The record for this sample contains approximately 150,000 distinct CDR3 sequences. The ten largest clones capture roughly 7% of the sample.

On this clonotype: Its antigen remains undetermined.

The sample was blood. The receptor was isolated from a human donor with ulcerative colitis or Crohn's disease, or a healthy co-twin of an affected twin (not recorded which). The chain employs TRBV20-1 and TRBJ2-1. CDR3 reads: CSASDLSSYNEQFF.